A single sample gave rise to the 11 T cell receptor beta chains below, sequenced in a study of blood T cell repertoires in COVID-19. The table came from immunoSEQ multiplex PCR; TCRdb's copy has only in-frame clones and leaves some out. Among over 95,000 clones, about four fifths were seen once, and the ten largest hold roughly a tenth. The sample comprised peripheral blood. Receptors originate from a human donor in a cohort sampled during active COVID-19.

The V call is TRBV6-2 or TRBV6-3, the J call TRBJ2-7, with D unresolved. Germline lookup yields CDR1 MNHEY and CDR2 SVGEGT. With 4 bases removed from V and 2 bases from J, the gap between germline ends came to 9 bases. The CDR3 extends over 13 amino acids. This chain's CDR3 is CASSFGGTYEQYF. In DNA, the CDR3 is TGTGCCAGCAGTTTTGGCGGCACCTACGAGCAGTACTTC.

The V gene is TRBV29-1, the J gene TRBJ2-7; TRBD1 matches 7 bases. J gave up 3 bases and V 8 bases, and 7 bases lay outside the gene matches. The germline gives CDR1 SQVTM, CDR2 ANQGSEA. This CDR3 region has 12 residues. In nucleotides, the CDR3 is TGCAGCATCCGGGACAGTTTCTACGAGCAGTACTTC. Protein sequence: CSIRDSFYEQYF.

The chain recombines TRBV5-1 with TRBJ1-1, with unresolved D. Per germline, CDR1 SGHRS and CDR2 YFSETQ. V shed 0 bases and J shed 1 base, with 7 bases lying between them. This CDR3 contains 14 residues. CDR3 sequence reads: CASSLGEPNTEAFF. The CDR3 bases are TGCGCCAGCAGCTTGGGGGAGCCGAACACTGAAGCTTTCTTT.

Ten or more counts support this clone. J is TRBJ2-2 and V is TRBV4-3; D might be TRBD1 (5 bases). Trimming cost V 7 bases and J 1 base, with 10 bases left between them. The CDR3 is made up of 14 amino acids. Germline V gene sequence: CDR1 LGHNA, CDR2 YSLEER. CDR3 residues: CASNEDRNTGELFF. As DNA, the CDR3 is TGCGCCAGCAACGAAGACAGGAACACCGGGGAGCTGTTTTTT.

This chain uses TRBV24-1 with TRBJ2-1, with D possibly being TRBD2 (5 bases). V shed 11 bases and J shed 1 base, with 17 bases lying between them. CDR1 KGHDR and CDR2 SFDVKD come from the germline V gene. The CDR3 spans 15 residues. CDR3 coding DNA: TGTGCCATCTCGGACTCCCGAGAATCCTACAATGAGCAGTTCTTC. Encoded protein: CAISDSRESYNEQFF.

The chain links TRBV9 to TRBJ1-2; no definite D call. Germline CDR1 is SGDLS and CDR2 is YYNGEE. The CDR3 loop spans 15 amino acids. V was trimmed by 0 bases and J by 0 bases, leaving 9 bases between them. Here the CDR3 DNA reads TGTGCCAGCAGCGTAGCGAATTCAGCTAACTATGGCTACACCTTC. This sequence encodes CASSVANSANYGYTF. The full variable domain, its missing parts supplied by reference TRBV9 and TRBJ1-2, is DSGVTQTPKHLITATGQRVTLRCSPRSGDLSVYWYQQSLDQGLQFLIQYYNGEERAKGNILERFSAQQFPDLHSELNLSSLELGDSALYFCASSVANSANYGYTFGSGTRLTVV.

The chain's CDR3 is CASSLSWDSNSPLHF. Here the CDR3 DNA reads TGTGCCAGCAGTTTATCGTGGGACAGTAATTCACCCCTCCACTTT. V is TRBV27 and J is TRBJ1-6, with 7 bases identical to TRBD1. V trimming: 0 bases; J trimming: 6 bases; junction bases outside the gene matches: 2. Germline assignment: CDR1 MNHEY and CDR2 SMNVEV (reference sequence). This CDR3 region has 15 residues.

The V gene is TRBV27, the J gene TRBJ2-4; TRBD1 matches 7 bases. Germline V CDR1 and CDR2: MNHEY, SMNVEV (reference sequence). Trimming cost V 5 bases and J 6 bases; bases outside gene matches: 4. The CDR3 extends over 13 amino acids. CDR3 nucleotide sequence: TGTGCCAGCAGTAACAGGGGTGGAAACATTCAGTACTTC. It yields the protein CASSNRGGNIQYF.

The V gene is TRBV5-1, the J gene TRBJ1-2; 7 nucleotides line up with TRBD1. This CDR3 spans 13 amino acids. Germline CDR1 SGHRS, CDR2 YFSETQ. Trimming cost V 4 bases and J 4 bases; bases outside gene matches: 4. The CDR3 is CASSKGQSYGYTF. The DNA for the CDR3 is TGCGCCAGCAGCAAGGGACAGAGCTATGGCTACACCTTC. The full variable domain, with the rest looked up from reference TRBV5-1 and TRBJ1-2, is KAGVTQTPRYLIKTRGQQVTLSCSPISGHRSVSWYQQTPGQGLQFLFEYFSETQRNKGNFPGRFSGRQFSNSRSEMNVSTLELGDSALYLCASSKGQSYGYTFGSGTRLTVV.

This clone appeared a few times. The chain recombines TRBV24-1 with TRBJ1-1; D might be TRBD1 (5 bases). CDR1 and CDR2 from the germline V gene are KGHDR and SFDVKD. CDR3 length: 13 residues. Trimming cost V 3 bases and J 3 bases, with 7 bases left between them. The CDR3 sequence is CATSDIGDTEAFF. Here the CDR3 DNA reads TGTGCCACCAGTGATATAGGGGACACTGAAGCTTTCTTT.

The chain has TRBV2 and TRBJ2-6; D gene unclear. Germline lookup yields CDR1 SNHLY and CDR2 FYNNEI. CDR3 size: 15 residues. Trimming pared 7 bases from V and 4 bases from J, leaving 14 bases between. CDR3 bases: TGTGCCAGCATGAGTATAGTGAAAGGGGCCAACGTCCTGACTTTC. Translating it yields CASMSIVKGANVLTF.